Sequencing of this T cell receptor (beta chain) was carried out in a study of regulatory T cells in long-lasting Graves disease. V lost 0 bases, J lost 4 bases, and 7 bases lay in between. In germline, CDR1 is DFQATT, CDR2 SNEGSKA (reference sequence). This CDR3 region has 12 residues. As to time point: newly diagnosed GD, antithyroid drugs for less than 3 months. RNA from PBMCs was the source of the TCR library. The authors built TCR beta libraries using iRepertoire HTBI primers and Arm-PCR of CDR3 regions. Each CDR3 protein gets one entry after TCRdb re-called the multiplex PCR reads with MiXCR. The repertoire holds 500,000 to 700,000 distinct CDR3 sequences, with 15% to 20% as singletons. The same specimen was also included in a second study, on T cells in Graves' hyperthyroidism and ophthalmopathy.

This receptor was obtained from a woman between 25 and 40 years old with Graves disease. The chain links TRBV20-1 to TRBJ2-7; no clear D gene. The material sequenced was peripheral blood mononuclear cells (PBMCs), taken at new diagnosis, from a patient treated with antithyroid drugs. This CDR3 is CSARDPKYEQYF. In DNA form, the CDR3 reads TGCAGTGCTAGAGATCCCAAATACGAGCAGTACTTC.